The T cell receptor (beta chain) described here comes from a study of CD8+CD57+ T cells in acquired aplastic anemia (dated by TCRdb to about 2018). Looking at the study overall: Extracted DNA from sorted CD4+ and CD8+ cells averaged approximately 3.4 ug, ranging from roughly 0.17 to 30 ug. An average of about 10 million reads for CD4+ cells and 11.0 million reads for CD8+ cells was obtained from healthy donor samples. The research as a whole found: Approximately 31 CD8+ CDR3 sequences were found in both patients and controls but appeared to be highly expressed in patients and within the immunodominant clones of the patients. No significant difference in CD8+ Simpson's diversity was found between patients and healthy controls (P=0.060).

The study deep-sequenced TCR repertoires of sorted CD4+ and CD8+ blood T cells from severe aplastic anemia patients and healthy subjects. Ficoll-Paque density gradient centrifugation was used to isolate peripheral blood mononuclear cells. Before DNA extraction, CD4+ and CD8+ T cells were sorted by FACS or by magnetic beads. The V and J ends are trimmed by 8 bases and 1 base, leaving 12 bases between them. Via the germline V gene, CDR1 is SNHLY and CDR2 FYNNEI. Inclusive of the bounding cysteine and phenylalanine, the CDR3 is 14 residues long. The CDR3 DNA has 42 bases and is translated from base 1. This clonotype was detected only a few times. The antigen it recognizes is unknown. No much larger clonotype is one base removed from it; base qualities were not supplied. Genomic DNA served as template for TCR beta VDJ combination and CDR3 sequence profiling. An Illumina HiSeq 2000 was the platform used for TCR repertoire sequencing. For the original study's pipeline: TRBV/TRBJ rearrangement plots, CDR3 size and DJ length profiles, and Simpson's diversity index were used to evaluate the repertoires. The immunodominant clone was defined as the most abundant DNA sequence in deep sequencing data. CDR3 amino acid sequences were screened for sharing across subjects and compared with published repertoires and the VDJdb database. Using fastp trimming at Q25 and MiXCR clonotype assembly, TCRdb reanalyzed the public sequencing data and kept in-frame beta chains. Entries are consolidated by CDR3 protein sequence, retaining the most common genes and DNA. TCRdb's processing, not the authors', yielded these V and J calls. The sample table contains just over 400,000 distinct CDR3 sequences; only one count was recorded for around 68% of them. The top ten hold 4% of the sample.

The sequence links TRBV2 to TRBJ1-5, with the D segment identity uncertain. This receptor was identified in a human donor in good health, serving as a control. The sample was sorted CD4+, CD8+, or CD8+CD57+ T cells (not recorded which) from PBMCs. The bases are TGTGCCAGCTCCTATCGGGTAAGCAATCAGCCCCAGCATTTT. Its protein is CASSYRVSNQPQHF.